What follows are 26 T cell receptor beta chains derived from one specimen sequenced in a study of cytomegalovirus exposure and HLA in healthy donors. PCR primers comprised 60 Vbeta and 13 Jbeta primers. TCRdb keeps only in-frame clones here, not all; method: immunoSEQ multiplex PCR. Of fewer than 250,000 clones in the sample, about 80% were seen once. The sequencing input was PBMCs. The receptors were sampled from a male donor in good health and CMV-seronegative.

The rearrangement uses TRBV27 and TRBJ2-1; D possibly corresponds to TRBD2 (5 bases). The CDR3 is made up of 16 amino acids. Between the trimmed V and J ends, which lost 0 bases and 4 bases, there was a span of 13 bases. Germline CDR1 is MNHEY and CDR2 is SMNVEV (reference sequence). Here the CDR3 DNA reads TGTGCCAGCAGTTTATCTTGGCTAGCCGGTTACAATGAGCAGTTCTTC. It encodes CASSLSWLAGYNEQFF.

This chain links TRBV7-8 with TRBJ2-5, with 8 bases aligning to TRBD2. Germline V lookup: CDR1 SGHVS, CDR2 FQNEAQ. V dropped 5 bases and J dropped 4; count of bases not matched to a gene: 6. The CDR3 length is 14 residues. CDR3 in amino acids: CASSQTGGRETQYF. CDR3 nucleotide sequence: TGTGCCAGCAGCCAGACGGGAGGGCGAGAGACCCAGTACTTC.

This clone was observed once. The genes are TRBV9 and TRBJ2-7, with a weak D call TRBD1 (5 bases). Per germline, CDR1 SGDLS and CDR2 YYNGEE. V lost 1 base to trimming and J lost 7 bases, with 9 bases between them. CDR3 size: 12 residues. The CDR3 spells CASSVQPGEQYF. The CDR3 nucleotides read TGTGCCAGCAGCGTACAACCAGGGGAGCAGTACTTC.

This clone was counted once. This CDR3 is CASSFDGQGSYEQYF. In DNA form, the CDR3 reads TGTGCCAGCAGCTTCGACGGACAGGGGTCCTACGAGCAGTACTTC. This sequence joins TRBV7-9 and TRBJ2-7, with 9 bases that match TRBD1. Per germline, CDR1 SEHNR and CDR2 FQNEAQ (reference sequence). This CDR3 has 15 residues. The V gene end was trimmed by 3 bases and the J gene end by 1 base; junction bases not matched to a gene: 4.

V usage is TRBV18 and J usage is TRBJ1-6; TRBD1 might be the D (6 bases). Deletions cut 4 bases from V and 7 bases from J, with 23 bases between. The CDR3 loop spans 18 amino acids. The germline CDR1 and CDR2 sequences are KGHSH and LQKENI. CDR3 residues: CASSRSGVEQTKNSPLHF. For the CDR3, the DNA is TGTGCCAGCTCACGTTCAGGGGTAGAACAGACTAAGAATTCACCCCTCCACTTT.

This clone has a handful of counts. This CDR3 is CASSPGTGGVETQYF. In DNA, the CDR3 is TGTGCCAGCAGCCCTGGGACAGGGGGCGTCGAGACCCAGTACTTC. The V gene is TRBV7-9, the J gene TRBJ2-5, with 12 bases lining up with TRBD1. Losses at the gene ends were 5 bases for V and 5 bases for J; bases not matched to a gene: 6. This CDR3 is 15 amino acids long. Germline loops: CDR1 SEHNR, CDR2 FQNEAQ (reference sequence).

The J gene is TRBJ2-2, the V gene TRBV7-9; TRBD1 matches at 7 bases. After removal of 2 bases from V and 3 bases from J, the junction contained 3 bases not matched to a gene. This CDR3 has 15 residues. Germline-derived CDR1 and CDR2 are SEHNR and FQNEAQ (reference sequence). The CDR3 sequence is CASSLRQGDTGELFF. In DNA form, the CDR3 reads TGTGCCAGCAGCTTACGCCAGGGGGACACCGGGGAGCTGTTTTTT.

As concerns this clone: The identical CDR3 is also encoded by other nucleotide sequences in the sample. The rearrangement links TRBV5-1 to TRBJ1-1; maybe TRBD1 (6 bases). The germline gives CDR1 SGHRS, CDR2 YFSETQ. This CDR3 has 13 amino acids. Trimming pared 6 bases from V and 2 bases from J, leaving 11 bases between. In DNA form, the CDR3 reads TGCGCCAGCAAAATACAGGGAAACACTGAAGCTTTCTTT. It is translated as CASKIQGNTEAFF.

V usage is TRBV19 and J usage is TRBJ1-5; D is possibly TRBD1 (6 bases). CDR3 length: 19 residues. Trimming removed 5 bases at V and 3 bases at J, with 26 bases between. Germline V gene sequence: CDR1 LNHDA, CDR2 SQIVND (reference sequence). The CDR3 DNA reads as TGTGCCAGTAGTTCCCTTATACAGGGCTTTGGAGCTTTCAATCAGCCCCAGCATTTT. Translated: CASSSLIQGFGAFNQPQHF. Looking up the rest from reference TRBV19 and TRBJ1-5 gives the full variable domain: DGGITQSPKYLFRKEGQNVTLSCEQNLNHDAMYWYRQDPGQGLRLIYYSQIVNDFQKGDIAEGYSVSREKKESFPLTVTSAQKNPTAFYLCASSSLIQGFGAFNQPQHFGDGTRLSIL.

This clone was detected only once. The CDR3 bases are TGCGCCAGCAGCTTGTTCGGGATGGCGGGGGGTTACAATGAGCAGTTCTTC. This encodes CASSLFGMAGGYNEQFF. The J gene is TRBJ2-1, the V gene TRBV5-1; TRBD2 agrees at 8 bases. This CDR3 region has 17 residues. The junction had 10 bases not matched to a gene; V was cut back by 1 base and J by 4 bases. Looked up from germline, CDR1 is SGHRS and CDR2 is YFSETQ. The whole variable domain, filled in from reference TRBV5-1 and TRBJ2-1, reads KAGVTQTPRYLIKTRGQQVTLSCSPISGHRSVSWYQQTPGQGLQFLFEYFSETQRNKGNFPGRFSGRQFSNSRSEMNVSTLELGDSALYLCASSLFGMAGGYNEQFFGPGTRLTVL.

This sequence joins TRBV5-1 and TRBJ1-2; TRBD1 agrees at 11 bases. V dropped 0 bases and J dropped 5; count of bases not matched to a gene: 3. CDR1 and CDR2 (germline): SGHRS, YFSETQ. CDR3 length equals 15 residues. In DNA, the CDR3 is TGCGCCAGCAGCTTGGGCGGGACAGGGGGATATGGCTACACCTTC. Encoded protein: CASSLGGTGGYGYTF.

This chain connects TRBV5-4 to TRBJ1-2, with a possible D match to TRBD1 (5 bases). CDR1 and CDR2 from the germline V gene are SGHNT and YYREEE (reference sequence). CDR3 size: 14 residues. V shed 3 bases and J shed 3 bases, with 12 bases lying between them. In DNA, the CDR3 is TGTGCCAGCAGCTCGCTAGGGGAAGACTATGGCTACACCTTC. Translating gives CASSSLGEDYGYTF.

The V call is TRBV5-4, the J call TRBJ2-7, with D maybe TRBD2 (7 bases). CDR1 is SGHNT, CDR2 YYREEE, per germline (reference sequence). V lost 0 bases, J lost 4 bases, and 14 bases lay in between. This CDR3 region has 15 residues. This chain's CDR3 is CASSLVGRGGYEQYF. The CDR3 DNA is TGTGCCAGCAGCTTGGTAGGGAGGGGGGGATACGAGCAGTACTTC. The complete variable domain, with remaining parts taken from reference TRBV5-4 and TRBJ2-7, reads ETGVTQSPTHLIKTRGQQVTLRCSSQSGHNTVSWYQQALGQGPQFIFQYYREEENGRGNFPPRFSGLQFPNYSSELNVNALELDDSALYLCASSLVGRGGYEQYFGPGTRLTVT.

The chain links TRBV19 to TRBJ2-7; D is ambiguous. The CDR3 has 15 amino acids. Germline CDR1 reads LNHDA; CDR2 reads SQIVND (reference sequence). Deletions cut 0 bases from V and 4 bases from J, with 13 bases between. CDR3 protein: CASSIDTPSSYEQYF. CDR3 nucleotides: TGTGCCAGTAGTATAGATACCCCATCTAGTTACGAGCAGTACTTC.

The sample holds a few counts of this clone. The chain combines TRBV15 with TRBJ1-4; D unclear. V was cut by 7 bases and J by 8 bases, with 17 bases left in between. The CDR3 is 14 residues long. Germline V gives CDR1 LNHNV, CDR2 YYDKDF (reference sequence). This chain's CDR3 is CATTLGGIGEKLFF. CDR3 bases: TGTGCCACCACCCTGGGAGGGATTGGAGAAAAACTGTTTTTT.

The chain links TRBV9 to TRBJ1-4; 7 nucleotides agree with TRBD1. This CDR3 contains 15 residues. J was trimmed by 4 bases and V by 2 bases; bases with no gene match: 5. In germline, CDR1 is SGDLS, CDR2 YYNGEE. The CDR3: CASSVGQRSNEKLFF. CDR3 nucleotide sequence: TGTGCCAGCAGCGTGGGACAGCGGAGTAATGAAAAACTGTTTTTT. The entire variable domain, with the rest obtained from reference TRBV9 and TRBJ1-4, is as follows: DSGVTQTPKHLITATGQRVTLRCSPRSGDLSVYWYQQSLDQGLQFLIQYYNGEERAKGNILERFSAQQFPDLHSELNLSSLELGDSALYFCASSVGQRSNEKLFFGSGTQLSVL.

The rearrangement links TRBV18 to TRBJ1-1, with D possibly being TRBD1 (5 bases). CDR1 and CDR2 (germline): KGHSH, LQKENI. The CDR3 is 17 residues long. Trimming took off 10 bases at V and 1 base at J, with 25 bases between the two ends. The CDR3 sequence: CATQVVRSYDRNTEAFF. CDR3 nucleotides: TGTGCCACCCAAGTCGTGAGGTCTTACGACAGGAACACTGAAGCTTTCTTT. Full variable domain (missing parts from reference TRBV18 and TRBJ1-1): NAGVMQNPRHLVRRRGQEARLRCSPMKGHSHVYWYRQLPEEGLKFMVYLQKENIIDESGMPKERFSAEFPKEGPSILRIQQVVRGDSAAYFCATQVVRSYDRNTEAFFGQGTRLTVV.

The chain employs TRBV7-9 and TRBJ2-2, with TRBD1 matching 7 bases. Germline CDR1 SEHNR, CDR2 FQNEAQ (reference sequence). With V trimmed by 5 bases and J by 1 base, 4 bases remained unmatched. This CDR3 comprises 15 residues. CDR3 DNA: TGTGCCAGCAGCAGACGGACAGGGAACACCGGGGAGCTGTTTTTT. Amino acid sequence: CASSRRTGNTGELFF.

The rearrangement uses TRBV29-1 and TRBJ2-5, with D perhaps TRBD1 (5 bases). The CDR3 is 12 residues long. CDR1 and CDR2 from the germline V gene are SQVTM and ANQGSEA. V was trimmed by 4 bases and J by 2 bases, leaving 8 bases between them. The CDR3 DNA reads TGCAGCGTTGGACAGCTACAAGAGACCCAGTACTTC. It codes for CSVGQLQETQYF.

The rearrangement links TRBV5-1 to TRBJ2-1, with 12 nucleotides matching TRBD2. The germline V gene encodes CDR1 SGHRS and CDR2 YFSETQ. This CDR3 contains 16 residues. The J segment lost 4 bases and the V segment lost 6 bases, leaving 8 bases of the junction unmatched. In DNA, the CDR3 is TGCGCCAGCACCCCGTCCGGGACTAGCGGGTACAATGAGCAGTTCTTC. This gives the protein CASTPSGTSGYNEQFF.

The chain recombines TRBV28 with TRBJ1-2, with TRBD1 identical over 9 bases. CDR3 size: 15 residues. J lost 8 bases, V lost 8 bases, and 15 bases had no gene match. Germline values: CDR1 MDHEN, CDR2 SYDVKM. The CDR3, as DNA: TGTGCCAGCCCACCCCCGGGACAGGGTTTGGGGGGCTACACCTTC. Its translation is CASPPPGQGLGGYTF.

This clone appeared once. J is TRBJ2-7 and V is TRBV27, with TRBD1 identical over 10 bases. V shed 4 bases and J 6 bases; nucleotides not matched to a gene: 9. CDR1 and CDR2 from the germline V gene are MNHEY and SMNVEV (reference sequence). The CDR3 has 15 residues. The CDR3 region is CASSSPGQGFTEQYF. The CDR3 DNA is TGTGCCAGCAGTTCCCCGGGACAGGGGTTCACCGAGCAGTACTTC.

In nucleotides, the CDR3 is TGTGCCTGGAGTGAGCGGGGGGGTTTAAACATTCAGTACTTC. It translates to CAWSERGGLNIQYF. J is TRBJ2-4 and V is TRBV30; 10 bases are shared with TRBD2. This CDR3 has 14 amino acids. Germline lookup yields CDR1 GTSNPN and CDR2 SVGIG (reference sequence). The V and J ends lost 1 base and 6 bases, in that order; junction bases with no gene match: 3.

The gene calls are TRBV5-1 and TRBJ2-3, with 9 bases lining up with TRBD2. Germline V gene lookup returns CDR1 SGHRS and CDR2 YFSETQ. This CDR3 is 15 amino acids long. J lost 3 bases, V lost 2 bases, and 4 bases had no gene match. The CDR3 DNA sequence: TGCGCCAGCAGCTTCCGAGCGGGAGGTACAGATACGCAGTATTTT. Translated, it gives CASSFRAGGTDTQYF.

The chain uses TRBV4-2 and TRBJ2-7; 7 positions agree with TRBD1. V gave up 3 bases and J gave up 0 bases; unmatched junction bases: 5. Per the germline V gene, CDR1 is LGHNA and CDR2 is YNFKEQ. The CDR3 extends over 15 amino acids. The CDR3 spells CASSQDRTYSYEQYF. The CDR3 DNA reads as TGTGCCAGCAGCCAGGACAGGACCTACTCCTACGAGCAGTACTTC.

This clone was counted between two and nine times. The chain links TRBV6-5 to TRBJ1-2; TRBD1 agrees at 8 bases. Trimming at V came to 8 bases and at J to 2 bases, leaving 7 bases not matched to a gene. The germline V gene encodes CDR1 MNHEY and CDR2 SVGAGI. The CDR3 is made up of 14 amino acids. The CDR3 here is CASGQGARNYGYTF. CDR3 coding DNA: TGTGCCAGCGGGCAGGGGGCGCGGAACTATGGCTACACCTTC.